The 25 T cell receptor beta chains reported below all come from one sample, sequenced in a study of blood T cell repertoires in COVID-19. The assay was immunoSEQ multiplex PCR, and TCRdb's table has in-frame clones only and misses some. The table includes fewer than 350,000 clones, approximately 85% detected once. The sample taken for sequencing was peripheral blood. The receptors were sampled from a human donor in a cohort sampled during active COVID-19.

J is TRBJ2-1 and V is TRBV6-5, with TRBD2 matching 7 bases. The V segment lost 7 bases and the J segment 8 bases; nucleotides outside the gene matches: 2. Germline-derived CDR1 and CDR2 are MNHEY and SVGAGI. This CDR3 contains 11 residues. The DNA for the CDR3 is TGTGCCAGCAAGGGAGGGGATGAGCAGTTCTTC. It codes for CASKGGDEQFF.

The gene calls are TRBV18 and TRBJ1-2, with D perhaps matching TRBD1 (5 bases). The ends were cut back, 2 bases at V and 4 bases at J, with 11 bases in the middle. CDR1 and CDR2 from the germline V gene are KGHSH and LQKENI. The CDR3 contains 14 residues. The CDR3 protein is CASSPGAGSYGYTF. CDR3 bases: TGTGCCAGCTCACCAGGAGCAGGGTCCTATGGCTACACCTTC.

In DNA form, the CDR3 reads TGTGCCAGCAGCCTCTATAAGGAGCTTTGGGGGCGCACAGATACGCAGTATTTT. Translated: CASSLYKELWGRTDTQYF. The chain couples TRBV3-1 (or the pseudogene TRBV3-2) to TRBJ2-3, with D tentatively TRBD1 (6 bases). This CDR3 is 18 amino acids long. Per the germline V gene, CDR1 is LGHDT and CDR2 is YNNKEL (reference sequence). Deletions cut 4 bases from V and 1 base from J, with 21 bases between.

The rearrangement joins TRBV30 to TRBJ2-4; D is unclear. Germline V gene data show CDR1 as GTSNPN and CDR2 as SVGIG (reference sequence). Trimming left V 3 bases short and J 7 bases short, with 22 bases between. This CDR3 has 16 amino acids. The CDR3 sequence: CAWRDGHRPGWNIQYF. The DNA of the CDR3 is TGTGCCTGGAGGGATGGGCACCGACCTGGGTGGAACATTCAGTACTTC.

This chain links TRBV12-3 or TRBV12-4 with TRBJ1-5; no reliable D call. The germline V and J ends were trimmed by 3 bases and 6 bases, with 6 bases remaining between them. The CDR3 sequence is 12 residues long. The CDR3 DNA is TGTGCCAGCAGTTTCGGGTTTCAGCCCCAGCATTTT. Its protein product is CASSFGFQPQHF.

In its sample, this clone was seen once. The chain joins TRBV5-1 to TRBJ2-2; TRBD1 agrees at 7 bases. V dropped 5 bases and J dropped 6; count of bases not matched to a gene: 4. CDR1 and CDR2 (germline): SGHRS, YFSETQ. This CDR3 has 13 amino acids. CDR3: CASRGQGAGELFF. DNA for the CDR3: TGCGCCAGCAGGGGCCAGGGGGCCGGGGAGCTGTTTTTT.

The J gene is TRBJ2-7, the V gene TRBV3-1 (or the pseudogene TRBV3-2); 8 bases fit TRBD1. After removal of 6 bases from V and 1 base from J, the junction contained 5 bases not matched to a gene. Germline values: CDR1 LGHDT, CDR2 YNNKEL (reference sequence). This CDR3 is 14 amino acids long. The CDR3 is CASRQDRESYEQYF. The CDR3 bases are TGTGCCAGCAGACAGGACAGGGAATCCTACGAGCAGTACTTC.

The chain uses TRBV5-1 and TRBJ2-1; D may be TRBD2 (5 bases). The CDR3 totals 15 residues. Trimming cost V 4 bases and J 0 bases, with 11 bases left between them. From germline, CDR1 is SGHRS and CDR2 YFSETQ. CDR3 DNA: TGCGCCAGCAGCACTACTGGGAGCTCCTACAATGAGCAGTTCTTC. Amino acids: CASSTTGSSYNEQFF.

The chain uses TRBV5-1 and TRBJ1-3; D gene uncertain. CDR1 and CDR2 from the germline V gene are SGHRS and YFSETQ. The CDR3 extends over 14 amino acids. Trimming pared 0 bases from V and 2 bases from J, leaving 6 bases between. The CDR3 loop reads CASSLGGTGNTIYF. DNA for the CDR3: TGCGCCAGCAGCTTGGGTGGCACTGGAAACACCATATATTTT.

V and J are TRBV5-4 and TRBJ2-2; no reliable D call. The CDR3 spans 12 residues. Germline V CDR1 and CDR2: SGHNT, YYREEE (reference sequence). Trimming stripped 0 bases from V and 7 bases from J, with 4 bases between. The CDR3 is CASSLGRGELFF. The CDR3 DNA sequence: TGTGCCAGCAGCTTGGGTCGCGGGGAGCTGTTTTTT.

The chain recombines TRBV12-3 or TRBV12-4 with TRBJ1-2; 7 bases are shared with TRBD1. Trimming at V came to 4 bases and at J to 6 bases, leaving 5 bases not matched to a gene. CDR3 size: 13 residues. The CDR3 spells CASSWDRRNGYTF. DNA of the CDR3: TGTGCCAGCAGTTGGGACAGAAGAAATGGCTACACCTTC.

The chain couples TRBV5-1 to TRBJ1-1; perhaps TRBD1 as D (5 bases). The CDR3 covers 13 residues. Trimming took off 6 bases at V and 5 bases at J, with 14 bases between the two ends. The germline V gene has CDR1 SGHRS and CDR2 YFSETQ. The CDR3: CASMVGVGTEAFF. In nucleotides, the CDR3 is TGCGCCAGCATGGTAGGGGTAGGGACTGAAGCTTTCTTT.

The CDR3 region has the DNA TGTGCCAGCAGCTCTTCCAGGGGCGATGGCTACACCTTC. As protein: CASSSSRGDGYTF. This sequence joins TRBV5-4 and TRBJ1-2, with D tentatively TRBD1 (6 bases). Trimming shortened V by 3 bases and J by 6 bases, and 12 bases separated the two germline ends. The CDR3 runs 13 residues. Per germline, CDR1 SGHNT and CDR2 YYREEE (reference sequence).

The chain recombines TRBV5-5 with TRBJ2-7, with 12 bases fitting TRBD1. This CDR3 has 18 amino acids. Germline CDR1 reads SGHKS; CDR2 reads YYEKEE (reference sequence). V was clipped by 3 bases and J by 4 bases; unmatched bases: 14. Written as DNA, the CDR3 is TGTGCCAGCAGCTCTCGACCGGGACAGGGGGCAGCTACATACGAGCAGTACTTC. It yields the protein CASSSRPGQGAATYEQYF.

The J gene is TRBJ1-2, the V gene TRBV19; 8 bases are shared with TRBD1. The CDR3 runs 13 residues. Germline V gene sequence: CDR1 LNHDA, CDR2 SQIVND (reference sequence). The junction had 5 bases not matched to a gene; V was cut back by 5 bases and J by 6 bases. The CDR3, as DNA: TGTGCCAGTAGTGCGCAGGGGGCCAATGGCTACACCTTC. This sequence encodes CASSAQGANGYTF.

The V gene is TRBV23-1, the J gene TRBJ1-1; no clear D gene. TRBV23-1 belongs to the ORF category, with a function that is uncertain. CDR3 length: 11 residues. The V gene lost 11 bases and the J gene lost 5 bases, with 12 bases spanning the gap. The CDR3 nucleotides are TGCGCCCCCCGGGAGCCGACTGAAGCTTTCTTT. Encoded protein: CAPREPTEAFF.

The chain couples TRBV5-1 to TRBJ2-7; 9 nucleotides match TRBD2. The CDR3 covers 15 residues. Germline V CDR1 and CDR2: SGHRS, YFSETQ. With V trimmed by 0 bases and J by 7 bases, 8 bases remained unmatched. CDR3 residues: CASSLASGGIGEQYF. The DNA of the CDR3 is TGCGCCAGCAGCTTGGCCAGCGGGGGGATAGGTGAGCAGTACTTC.

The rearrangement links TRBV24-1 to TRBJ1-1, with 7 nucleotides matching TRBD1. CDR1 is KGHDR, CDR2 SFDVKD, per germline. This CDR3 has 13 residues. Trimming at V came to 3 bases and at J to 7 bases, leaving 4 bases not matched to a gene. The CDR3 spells CATSDPTGNEAFF. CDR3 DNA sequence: TGTGCCACCAGTGATCCGACAGGGAATGAAGCTTTCTTT.

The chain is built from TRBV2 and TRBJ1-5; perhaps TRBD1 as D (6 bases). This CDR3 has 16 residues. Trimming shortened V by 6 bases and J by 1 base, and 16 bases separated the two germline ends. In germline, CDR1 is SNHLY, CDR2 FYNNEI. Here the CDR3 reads CASSDWHRESNQPQHF. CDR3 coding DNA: TGTGCCAGCAGCGACTGGCACAGGGAGAGCAATCAGCCCCAGCATTTT.

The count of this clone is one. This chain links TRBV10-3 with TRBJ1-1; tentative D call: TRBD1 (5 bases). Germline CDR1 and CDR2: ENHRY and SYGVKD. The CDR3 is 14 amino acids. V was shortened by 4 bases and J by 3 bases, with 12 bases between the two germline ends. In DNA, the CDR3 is TGTGCCATCAGTGTGGGACTCGAGGACACTGAAGCTTTCTTT. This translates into CAISVGLEDTEAFF.

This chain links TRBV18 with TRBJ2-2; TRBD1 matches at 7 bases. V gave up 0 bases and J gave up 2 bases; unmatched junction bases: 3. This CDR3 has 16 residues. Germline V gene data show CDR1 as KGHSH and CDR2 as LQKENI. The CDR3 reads CASSPPGTANTGELFF. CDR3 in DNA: TGTGCCAGCTCACCACCTGGGACAGCAAACACCGGGGAGCTGTTTTTT.

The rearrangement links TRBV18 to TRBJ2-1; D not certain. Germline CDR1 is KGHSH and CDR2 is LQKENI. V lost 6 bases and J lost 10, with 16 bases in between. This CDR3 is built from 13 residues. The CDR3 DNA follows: TGTGCCAGCTCTCTGACTCCTCATCCGGAGCAGTTCTTC. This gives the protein CASSLTPHPEQFF.

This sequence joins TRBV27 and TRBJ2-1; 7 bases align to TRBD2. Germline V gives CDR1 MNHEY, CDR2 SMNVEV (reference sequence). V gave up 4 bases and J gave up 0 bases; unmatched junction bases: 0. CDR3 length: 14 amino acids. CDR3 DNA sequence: TGTGCCAGCAGTTGGGGGGGCTCCTACAATGAGCAGTTCTTC. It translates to CASSWGGSYNEQFF.

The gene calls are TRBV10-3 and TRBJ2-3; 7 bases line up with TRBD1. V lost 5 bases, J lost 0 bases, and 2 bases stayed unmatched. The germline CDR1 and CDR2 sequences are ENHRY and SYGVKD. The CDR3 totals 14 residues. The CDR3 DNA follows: TGTGCCATCAGTAAGGGGGCAAGCACAGATACGCAGTATTTT. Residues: CAISKGASTDTQYF.

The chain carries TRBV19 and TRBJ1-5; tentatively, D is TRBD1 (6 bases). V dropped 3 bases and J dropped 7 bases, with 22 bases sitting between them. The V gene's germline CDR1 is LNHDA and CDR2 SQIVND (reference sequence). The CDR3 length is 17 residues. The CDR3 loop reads CASSIKADSNSGQPQHF. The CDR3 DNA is TGTGCCAGTAGTATTAAAGCGGACAGCAACTCAGGCCAGCCCCAGCATTTT.